The clone carrying this T cell receptor (beta chain) was seen once. The table came from immunoSEQ multiplex PCR; TCRdb's copy has only in-frame clones and leaves some out. The data contain around 20,000 clones, over 80% of them singletons. The data derive from a study of T cell clones after liver transplantation. On the study more broadly: In this trial, immunosuppression withdrawal was attempted within 2 years of liver transplant.

The source material was CD8+ T cells from blood, sampled before liver transplant. The sequence derives from a human donor who received a liver transplant.

The CDR3 nucleotides read TGTGCCAGCAAGGGACAGGGGGCCGATGAGCAGTTCTTC. Protein sequence: CASKGQGADEQFF. The genes are TRBV11-2 and TRBJ2-1; 12 bases map to TRBD1. Germline CDR1 is SGHAT and CDR2 is FQNNGV. This CDR3 has 13 residues. With 7 bases clipped from V and 8 bases from J, the junction kept 3 bases outside the gene matches.